This T cell receptor (beta chain) was documented in a study of blood T cell repertoires in COVID-19. The repertoire was sequenced with immunoSEQ multiplex PCR; TCRdb's copy has only in-frame clones and lacks some. The sample includes around 280,000 clones, nearly 90% of them seen just once. From germline, CDR1 is MNHEY and CDR2 SVGAGI. Trimming cost V 3 bases and J 3 bases, with 11 bases left between them. The CDR3 has 14 amino acids. It was during active infection that Seattle patients were enrolled and then longitudinally followed. The clonotype was recovered from a woman in her 30s with COVID-19, enrolled during active disease. The sequencing sample was made of peripheral blood. This chain joins TRBV6-5 and TRBJ2-5; D not certain. CDR3 amino acids: CASSYTSPKETQYF. The CDR3 DNA is TGTGCCAGCAGTTATACCTCCCCTAAAGAGACCCAGTACTTC.